The rows below give T cell receptor beta chains drawn from one sample of a study of Graves' ophthalmopathy and Graves' hyperthyroidism. MiXCR was run by TCRdb on the multiplex PCR reads, yielding one entry per CDR3 protein. Here the sample spans about 380,000 distinct CDR3 sequences, roughly 15% being singletons. Sample: peripheral blood. These receptors originate from a woman between 18 and 29 years old with stable Graves' hyperthyroidism. CDR3s include the opening cysteine and the closing phenylalanine or tryptophan. A D gene is named only where the DNA matches it firmly. Some rows mark clone size as missing; the rest say once, few, many or name a class of expanded clone.

clone size	D gene	V gene	J gene	CDR3 DNA	CDR3 protein
many	TRBD1	TRBV7-9	TRBJ2-7	TGTGCCAGCAGCTTTTCGTGGACAGGGAAAATGTACGAGCAGTACTTC	CASSFSWTGKMYEQYF
NA	NA	TRBV6-1	TRBJ1-2	TGTGCCAGCAGTGGCCTTCGGGACAACCTTCCTCATGGCTACACCTTC	CASSGLRDNLPHGYTF
many	NA	TRBV6-4	TRBJ2-2	TGTGCCAGCAGTGACTCTCGAAGTCCCGGGGAGCTGTTTTTT	CASSDSRSPGELFF
NA	TRBD2	TRBV6-5	TRBJ2-7	TGTGCCAGCAGTTACTCGGCGGGGGTCGAGCAGTACTTC	CASSYSAGVEQYF
many	TRBD1	TRBV11-2	TRBJ2-2	TGTGCCAGCAGCTTAGGGAAAGTGGGGACAGGCCGGGGGGAGCTGTTTTTT	CASSLGKVGTGRGELFF
NA	NA	TRBV2	TRBJ2-7	TGTGCCAGCAGTGAAAGTGGCACGGCCTACGAGCAGTACTTC	CASSESGTAYEQYF
many	NA	TRBV19	TRBJ2-7	TGTGCCAGTACTGATTGGTACGAGCAGTACTTC	CASTDWYEQYF
many	NA	TRBV7-2	TRBJ2-2	TGTGCCAGCAGCTCCGACGTAAGGGGGACCGGGGAGCTGTTTTTT	CASSSDVRGTGELFF
many	TRBD1	TRBV6-2/TRBV6-3	TRBJ1-5	TGTGCCAGCAGTGGGACAGGGATTAGCAATCAGCCCCAGCATTTT	CASSGTGISNQPQHF
many	NA	TRBV7-6	TRBJ2-7	TGTGCCAGCAGCCGCGACAGGAATTCCCACGGGGACTTC	CASSRDRNSHGDF
NA	TRBD1	TRBV11-2	TRBJ2-7	TGTGCCAGCAGCGAAGGACGCAGACAGGGGGGTTACTCGGAGCAGTACTTC	CASSEGRRQGGYSEQYF
many	NA	TRBV25-1	TRBJ2-4	TGTGCCAGCAGTGACGGGATCGGGAAGGGAATTACTAACATTAAGTACTTC	CASSDGIGKGITNIKYF
NA	TRBD1	TRBV18	TRBJ2-7	TGTGCCAGCTCACCACCGCATGGGACAGGGAGCTCCGAGCAGTACTTC	CASSPPHGTGSSEQYF